Shown below are 32 T cell receptor beta chains from a single sample sequenced in a study of post-analysis software for immune sequencing data (dated by TCRdb to between 2015 and 2017). Libraries were constructed by PCR. Sequencing used an Illumina HiSeq 2500. To reduce PCR and sequencing biases, unique molecular identifiers were built into the TCR beta cDNA libraries. TCRdb reprocessing: public reads trimmed at Q25 with fastp, clones called with MiXCR, in-frame beta chains kept. Rows merge per CDR3 protein into single entries with the most common DNA and genes. Here the sample has roughly 160,000 distinct CDR3 sequences; 35% to 40% occur a single time. Roughly 28% of the sample is taken by the ten largest. The time point label on this specimen signifies: second blood draw from one MS patient after hematopoietic stem cell transplantation. The material sequenced was blood, taken after autologous hematopoietic stem cell transplantation. The receptor set was obtained from a girl between 5 and 17 years old with multiple sclerosis. Donor details come from another sample of the same person, matched by shared clones.

In its sample, this clonotype was seen a few times. This CDR3 reads CASSYTPLGAGNEQFF. CDR3 coding DNA: TGTGCCAGCAGTTACACCCCACTGGGAGCGGGGAATGAGCAGTTCTTC. This rearrangement joins TRBV6-5 to TRBJ2-1; 7 nucleotides agree with TRBD2. CDR1 and CDR2 from the germline V gene are MNHEY and SVGAGI. The CDR3 extends over 16 amino acids. J gave up 7 bases and V 2 bases, and 11 bases lay outside the gene matches.

This clonotype came up a few times. The chain is built from TRBV6-1 and TRBJ2-3; D possibly corresponds to TRBD2 (6 bases). From germline, CDR1 is MNHNS and CDR2 SASEGT. This CDR3 spans 15 amino acids. The V end was cut by 6 bases, the J end by 3 bases, with 16 bases between. The CDR3 sequence: CASSTTSSLTDTQYF. For the CDR3, the DNA is TGTGCCAGCAGCACGACTAGTTCTCTTACAGATACGCAGTATTTT.

The chain is built from TRBV7-8 and TRBJ2-7; 7 bases are a match to TRBD2. The J call is doubtful: the DNA matches TRBJ2-5 better. Germline CDR1 reads SGHVS; CDR2 reads FQNEAQ. CDR3 length: 17 residues. The CDR3, as DNA: TGTGCCAGCAGCCCTTCTCTAGCGGCCAGGGCTGGGGAGACCCAGTACTTC. It translates to CASSPSLAARAGETQYF.

V is TRBV7-3 and J is TRBJ2-1; 13 bases match TRBD2. This CDR3 spans 16 amino acids. Germline V gene sequence: CDR1 SGHTA, CDR2 FQGTGA. Losses at the gene ends were 5 bases for V and 6 bases for J; bases not matched to a gene: 7. The CDR3, as DNA: TGTGCCAGCAGCCAACTAGCGGGAGGGCCTGGCAATGAGCAGTTCTTC. Translated, it gives CASSQLAGGPGNEQFF.

This clonotype was observed a handful of times. The gene calls are TRBV4-3 and TRBJ2-1; 14 bases match TRBD2. Germline assignment: CDR1 LGHNA and CDR2 YSLEER. The CDR3 extends over 17 amino acids. The V and J ends lost 0 bases and 8 bases, in that order; junction bases with no gene match: 6. The CDR3 here is CASSQDLGLAGEHEQFF. The CDR3 nucleotides are TGCGCCAGCAGCCAAGACCTGGGACTAGCGGGAGAACATGAGCAGTTCTTC.

This clonotype was recorded only once. The CDR3 protein is CASRPSGSGRGAKNIQYF. The CDR3, as DNA: TGTGCCAGCAGGCCTTCGGGTAGCGGGAGGGGAGCCAAAAACATTCAGTACTTC. The rearrangement links TRBV6-2 or TRBV6-3 to TRBJ2-4, with 11 bases lining up with TRBD2. Per the germline V gene, CDR1 is MNHEY and CDR2 is SVGEGT. With V trimmed by 6 bases and J by 0 bases, 10 bases remained unmatched. The CDR3 totals 18 residues.

The CDR3: CASSLALADCAEQYF. The DNA for the CDR3 is TGTGCCAGCAGCTTGGCCCTGGCGGATTGCGCTGAGCAGTACTTC. The genes are TRBV5-6 and TRBJ2-5; D ambiguous. This CDR3 spans 15 amino acids. Germline V CDR1 and CDR2: SGHDT, YYEEEE. Trimming shortened V by 0 bases and J by 11 bases, and 20 bases separated the two germline ends. The entire variable domain, with the rest obtained from reference TRBV5-6 and TRBJ2-5, is as follows: DAGVTQSPTHLIKTRGQQVTLRCSPKSGHDTVSWYQQALGQGPQFIFQYYEEEERQRGNFPDRFSGHQFPNYSSELNVNALLLGDSALYLCASSLALADCAEQYFGPGTRLLVL.

A few counts support this clonotype. This chain uses TRBV4-1 with TRBJ2-5, with no clear D. The germline gives CDR1 MGHRA, CDR2 YSYEKL. This CDR3 is built from 13 residues. Trimming removed 3 bases at V and 5 bases at J, with 10 bases between. The CDR3 DNA follows: TGCGCCAGCAGCCAGGATCCGGAGGAGACCCAGTACTTC. This sequence encodes CASSQDPEETQYF.

This clonotype rates as medium-sized. V and J are TRBV5-1 and TRBJ2-1, with 7 nucleotides matching TRBD2. The CDR3 spans 15 residues. With 1 base clipped from V and 5 bases from J, the junction kept 6 bases outside the gene matches. Germline loops: CDR1 SGHRS, CDR2 YFSETQ. CDR3 coding DNA: TGCGCCAGCAGCTTGATTAGCGGGTTCGACAATGAGCAGTTCTTC. The encoded protein is CASSLISGFDNEQFF.

This clonotype showed up just a few times. This chain uses TRBV10-3 with TRBJ2-7; 11 bases fit TRBD2. Germline V gene sequence: CDR1 ENHRY, CDR2 SYGVKD. The V segment lost 3 bases and the J segment 3 bases; nucleotides outside the gene matches: 7. The CDR3 length is 16 residues. CDR3 in DNA: TGTGCCATCAGTGAAACGGGACTAGCGGTAAACTACGAGCAGTACTTC. Its translation: CAISETGLAVNYEQYF.

V gene TRBV20-1 combines with J gene TRBJ2-5; 9 bases fit TRBD2. The CDR3 totals 17 residues. Germline V gene lookup returns CDR1 DFQATT and CDR2 SNEGSKA (reference sequence). J was trimmed by 4 bases and V by 0 bases; bases with no gene match: 12. CDR3 amino acids: CSARDYRGLAGGETQYF. CDR3 bases: TGCAGTGCTAGAGATTATAGGGGACTAGCAGGGGGAGAGACCCAGTACTTC.

This clonotype was observed a few times. The rearrangement joins TRBV19 to TRBJ2-7; 8 positions match TRBD1. V lost 6 bases, J lost 3 bases, and 7 bases stayed unmatched. The CDR3 consists of 14 residues. CDR1 is LNHDA and CDR2 is SQIVND in the germline V gene (reference sequence). The CDR3 DNA is TGTGCCAGTAGCCCGGGACAGGAGTACTACGAGCAGTACTTC. Its protein product is CASSPGQEYYEQYF.

The chain's CDR3 is CASSPQGGANTEAFF. DNA of the CDR3: TGTGCCAGCAGCCCCCAGGGGGGCGCGAACACTGAAGCTTTCTTT. The chain carries TRBV7-3 and TRBJ1-1, with 7 nucleotides matching TRBD1. The CDR3 has 15 residues. V lost 5 bases and J lost 1; bases outside the gene matches: 7. Germline-derived CDR1 and CDR2 are SGHTA and FQGTGA.

This clonotype was recorded a few times. The chain has TRBV28 and TRBJ2-7; D remains unclear. Between the trimmed V and J ends, which lost 2 bases and 3 bases, there was a span of 8 bases. This CDR3 has 13 amino acids. Germline loops: CDR1 MDHEN, CDR2 SYDVKM. The CDR3 coding sequence is TGTGCCAGCAGTTTACCTCAGATCTACGAGCAGTACTTC. Its protein product is CASSLPQIYEQYF.

This sequence joins TRBV7-8 and TRBJ1-5, with D tentatively TRBD1 (5 bases). CDR1 SGHVS and CDR2 FQNEAQ come from the germline V gene. The CDR3 runs 15 residues. V lost 4 bases, J lost 7 bases, and 17 bases lay in between. In DNA, the CDR3 is TGTGCCAGCAGCTCCAGTTGGGGGTACGACCAGCCCCAGCATTTT. It translates to CASSSSWGYDQPQHF. Supplemented by reference TRBV7-8 and TRBJ1-5, the full variable domain reads GAGVSQSPRYKVAKRGQDVALRCDPISGHVSLFWYQQALGQGPEFLTYFQNEAQLDKSGLPSDRFFAERPEGSVSTLKIQRTQQEDSAVYLCASSSSWGYDQPQHFGDGTRLSIL.

Only one count was recorded for this clonotype. This may be a read error: a much more frequent sequence differs by one nucleotide. The V gene is TRBV7-2, the J gene TRBJ2-3; weak D call: TRBD2 (6 bases). CDR1 is SGHTA, CDR2 FQGNSA, per germline. The CDR3 consists of 18 residues. V was pared by 5 bases and J by 1 base, with 22 bases between. CDR3 protein: CASSLYRTGGTRTDTQYF. The CDR3 DNA reads TGTGCCAGCAGCCTTTATCGGACTGGCGGGACCCGCACAGATACGCAGTATTTT. Complete variable domain (other parts from reference TRBV7-2 and TRBJ2-3): GAGVSQSPSNKVTEKGKDVELRCDPISGHTALYWYRQSLGQGLEFLIYFQGNSAPDKSGLPSDRFSAERTGGSVSTLTIQRTQQEDSAVYLCASSLYRTGGTRTDTQYFGPGTRLTVL.

This clonotype was detected only a few times. The chain combines TRBV12-3 or TRBV12-4 with TRBJ2-2; D possibly uses TRBD1 or TRBD2 (7 bases each). Trimming took off 7 bases at V and 16 bases at J, with 25 bases between the two ends. The length of the CDR3 is 14 residues. CDR3 sequence: CASTPTGRAGEEFF. CDR3 DNA: TGTGCCAGCACCCCGACAGGGAGGGCCGGGGAGGAGTTTTTT.

This clonotype occurred many times. This chain uses TRBV5-1 with TRBJ2-6, with a possible D match to TRBD1 (5 bases). The CDR3 runs 16 residues. CDR1 is SGHRS, CDR2 YFSETQ, per germline. V dropped 4 bases and J dropped 0 bases, with 11 bases sitting between them. The CDR3 spells CASSPDSTSGANVLTF. Written as DNA, the CDR3 is TGCGCCAGCAGCCCCGACAGCACCTCTGGGGCCAACGTCCTGACTTTC.

This clonotype was recorded at least ten times. V is TRBV9 and J is TRBJ1-2; 9 bases fit TRBD1. The germline V gene has CDR1 SGDLS and CDR2 YYNGEE. The CDR3 has 13 amino acids. The junction had 6 bases not matched to a gene; V was cut back by 4 bases and J by 8 bases. The DNA of the CDR3 is TGTGCCAGCAGCCCGGGACAGGGAGGCGGCTACACCTTC. This encodes CASSPGQGGGYTF.

This rearrangement joins TRBV20-1 to TRBJ2-3; D might be TRBD1 (6 bases). The CDR3 is made up of 13 amino acids. The germline gives CDR1 DFQATT, CDR2 SNEGSKA (reference sequence). V gave up 3 bases and J gave up 1 base, with 8 bases separating them. The chain's CDR3 is CSASAGGTDTQYF. Here the CDR3 DNA reads TGCAGTGCTAGCGCAGGGGGCACAGATACGCAGTATTTT.

V and J are TRBV12-3 or TRBV12-4 and TRBJ1-2; 8 bases fit TRBD1. The V gene end was trimmed by 4 bases and the J gene end by 6 bases; junction bases not matched to a gene: 13. This CDR3 has 16 residues. The CDR3 DNA sequence: TGTGCCAGCAGTTCCCAACCGCAGGGGGCAAACGATGGCTACACCTTC. The encoded protein is CASSSQPQGANDGYTF.

This clonotype was seen ten or more times. The chain combines TRBV3-1 with TRBJ2-5, with a tentative D call TRBD1 (6 bases). The CDR3 length is 15 residues. The V and J ends lost 2 bases and 5 bases respectively, with 15 bases between them. CDR1 is LGHDT, CDR2 YNNKEL, per germline (reference sequence). The CDR3 region is CASSQIPTGGETQYF. DNA for the CDR3: TGTGCCAGCAGCCAAATCCCGACAGGTGGGGAGACCCAGTACTTC.

The chain combines TRBV6-6 with TRBJ2-2, with D perhaps TRBD1 or TRBD2 (5 bases each). This CDR3 has 13 residues. V lost 11 bases to trimming and J lost 3 bases, with 13 bases between them. From germline, CDR1 is MNHNY and CDR2 SVGAGI (reference sequence). The CDR3 loop is CALHGADTGELFF. The CDR3 DNA reads TGTGCCCTCCACGGGGCGGACACCGGGGAGCTGTTTTTT.

The V gene is TRBV5-1, the J gene TRBJ2-5; D may be TRBD2 (6 bases). Between the trimmed V and J ends, which lost 4 bases and 5 bases, there was a span of 21 bases. CDR1 and CDR2 from the germline V gene are SGHRS and YFSETQ. The CDR3 is 16 amino acids. The CDR3 DNA is TGCGCCAGCAGCCCCGGGGGTCCAGCCCTGGGGGAGACCCAGTACTTC. Translation gives CASSPGGPALGETQYF.

The chain uses TRBV5-1 and TRBJ1-2; tentative D call: TRBD1 (5 bases). Germline CDR1 reads SGHRS; CDR2 reads YFSETQ. This CDR3 is built from 15 residues. The V and J ends lost 1 base and 0 bases respectively, with 10 bases between them. CDR3: CASSLMDTTNYGYTF. The DNA for the CDR3 is TGCGCCAGCAGCTTGATGGACACCACTAACTATGGCTACACCTTC.

This clonotype has only one observation. The genes are TRBV9 and TRBJ1-1; a weak D match, TRBD1 (6 bases). Germline V gene sequence: CDR1 SGDLS, CDR2 YYNGEE. The CDR3 sequence is 15 residues long. Trimming left V 0 bases short and J 2 bases short, with 11 bases between. The CDR3 DNA is TGTGCCAGCAGCGTAGAGGGGGACTTCAACACTGAAGCTTTCTTT. It encodes CASSVEGDFNTEAFF.

The chain links TRBV6-5 to TRBJ2-7; the match to TRBD2 covers 7 bases. This CDR3 is 17 amino acids long. Germline lookup yields CDR1 MNHEY and CDR2 SVGAGI. V gave up 2 bases and J gave up 4 bases; unmatched junction bases: 14. The CDR3 loop is CASSYRPLREGGYEQYF. CDR3 DNA: TGTGCCAGCAGTTACAGGCCCTTAAGGGAGGGCGGTTACGAGCAGTACTTC.

The J gene is TRBJ2-1, the V gene TRBV7-9; TRBD1 is a possible D gene (6 bases). Germline V gene lookup returns CDR1 SEHNR and CDR2 FQNEAQ (reference sequence). The V end was cut by 5 bases, the J end by 0 bases, with 14 bases between. This CDR3 region has 16 residues. CDR3 region: CASSLVGGRSYNEQFF. CDR3 in DNA: TGTGCCAGCAGCCTCGTAGGGGGACGCTCCTACAATGAGCAGTTCTTC. The variable domain in full, completed from reference TRBV7-9 and TRBJ2-1, reads DTGVSQNPRHKITKRGQNVTFRCDPISEHNRLYWYRQTLGQGPEFLTYFQNEAQLEKSRLLSDRFSAERPKGSFSTLEIQRTEQGDSAMYLCASSLVGGRSYNEQFFGPGTRLTVL.

This clonotype was seen a handful of times. The chain is built from TRBV28 and TRBJ2-3, with D possibly matching TRBD1 (6 bases). CDR1 MDHEN and CDR2 SYDVKM come from the germline V gene. V was pared by 8 bases and J by 3 bases, with 21 bases between. CDR3 length: 16 amino acids. Here the CDR3 DNA reads TGTGCCAGCGATCCGGCACAGGGATCAAGGACAGATACGCAGTATTTT. It yields the protein CASDPAQGSRTDTQYF.

The chain links TRBV7-2 to TRBJ2-7, with no clear D. The CDR3 sequence is 13 residues long. Germline CDR1 is SGHTA and CDR2 is FQGNSA. Trimming pared 2 bases from V and 6 bases from J, leaving 11 bases between. The CDR3 coding sequence is TGTGCCAGCAGCTTAAACGCAATCAGCGAGCAGTACTTC. It specifies CASSLNAISEQYF.

This chain connects TRBV2 to TRBJ2-3; possible D gene TRBD1, 5 bases. The CDR3 sequence is 15 residues long. V lost 2 bases, J lost 0 bases, and 9 bases lay in between. Germline V gives CDR1 SNHLY, CDR2 FYNNEI. In DNA form, the CDR3 reads TGTGCCAGCAGTGAAAAGGGGATCAGCACAGATACGCAGTATTTT. Protein product: CASSEKGISTDTQYF.

V gene TRBV20-1 combines with J gene TRBJ1-2; D unclear. Trimming left V 5 bases short and J 8 bases short, with 15 bases between. From germline, CDR1 is DFQATT and CDR2 SNEGSKA (reference sequence). This CDR3 region has 12 residues. The CDR3 nucleotides are TGCAGTGCTGAGGGTCCGGGCCCCGGCTACACCTTC. This sequence encodes CSAEGPGPGYTF.